One and the same sample provided the 7 T cell receptor beta chains below, sequenced in a study of OX40 agonist ivuxolimab in advanced cancers. Assay used: immunoSEQ multiplex PCR; TCRdb lists only in-frame clones, some missing. The data show about 75,000 clones, approximately 86% seen once. This specimen consisted of CD4+ or CD8+ T cells sorted from blood, obtained in a trial of the OX40 agonist ivuxolimab. The receptors were sampled from an adult with an advanced solid tumor such as melanoma, head and neck, liver or kidney cancer.

This chain connects TRBV11-3 to TRBJ2-1, with 7 bases fitting TRBD2. Germline loops: CDR1 SGHNT, CDR2 YENEEA. The V and J ends lost 4 bases and 7 bases, in that order; junction bases with no gene match: 10. The CDR3 consists of 15 residues. The CDR3 DNA reads TGTGCCAGCAGCTCCTCTAGCGGAGCGGGGAATGAGCAGTTCTTC. Its protein product is CASSSSSGAGNEQFF.

This sequence joins TRBV11-2 and TRBJ1-5, with D perhaps matching TRBD1 (6 bases). V lost 5 bases to trimming and J lost 7 bases, with 18 bases between them. The CDR3 is 15 residues long. Germline V gives CDR1 SGHAT, CDR2 FQNNGV. The CDR3 DNA follows: TGTGCCAGCAGCCAGGACCGGGACATCGGGCAGCCCCAGCATTTT. Translating gives CASSQDRDIGQPQHF.

This chain uses TRBV5-4 with TRBJ1-4; D is uncertain. The CDR3 runs 13 residues. Germline-derived CDR1 and CDR2 are SGHNT and YYREEE (reference sequence). V shed 4 bases and J shed 16 bases, with 20 bases lying between them. This CDR3 is CASSASPGQAWFF. CDR3 nucleotides: TGTGCCAGCAGCGCTAGCCCCGGGCAGGCTTGGTTTTTT.

The chain joins TRBV5-4 to TRBJ1-2; 7 bases fit TRBD1. J was trimmed by 7 bases and V by 4 bases; bases with no gene match: 10. Germline CDR1 reads SGHNT; CDR2 reads YYREEE (reference sequence). The CDR3 length is 14 residues. CDR3 region: CASSVRTGAPGYTF. CDR3 sequence (DNA): TGTGCCAGCAGCGTAAGGACAGGAGCTCCTGGCTACACCTTC.

This clone was detected once. This chain links TRBV6-5 with TRBJ2-3; D not resolved. This CDR3 region has 14 residues. Deletions cut 3 bases from V and 2 bases from J, with 9 bases between. The germline CDR1 and CDR2 sequences are MNHEY and SVGAGI. CDR3 nucleotide sequence: TGTGCCAGCAGTTATGGAACTAACACAGATACGCAGTATTTT. It is translated as CASSYGTNTDTQYF.

At least ten counts were recorded for this clone. The rearrangement uses TRBV6-1 and TRBJ2-2, with D perhaps given as TRBD1 or TRBD2 (5 bases each). Trimming removed 3 bases at V and 4 bases at J, with 15 bases between. Germline assignment: CDR1 MNHNS and CDR2 SASEGT. The CDR3 totals 16 residues. In nucleotides, the CDR3 is TGTGCCAGCAGTGAGGGACCGACTCGGGTCACCGGGGAGCTGTTTTTT. This sequence encodes CASSEGPTRVTGELFF.

Regarding this clone: Within the sample, other DNA sequences also encode this same CDR3. The rearrangement uses TRBV10-3 and TRBJ1-3, with 9 nucleotides matching TRBD1. The ends lost 5 bases at V and 0 bases at J; junction bases unmatched: 14. The CDR3 has 19 residues. CDR1 ENHRY and CDR2 SYGVKD come from the germline V gene. The DNA for the CDR3 is TGTGCCATCAGTAGTACCGGGACAGGGTTGGCGAGCTCTGGAAACACCATATATTTT. Its translation: CAISSTGTGLASSGNTIYF.